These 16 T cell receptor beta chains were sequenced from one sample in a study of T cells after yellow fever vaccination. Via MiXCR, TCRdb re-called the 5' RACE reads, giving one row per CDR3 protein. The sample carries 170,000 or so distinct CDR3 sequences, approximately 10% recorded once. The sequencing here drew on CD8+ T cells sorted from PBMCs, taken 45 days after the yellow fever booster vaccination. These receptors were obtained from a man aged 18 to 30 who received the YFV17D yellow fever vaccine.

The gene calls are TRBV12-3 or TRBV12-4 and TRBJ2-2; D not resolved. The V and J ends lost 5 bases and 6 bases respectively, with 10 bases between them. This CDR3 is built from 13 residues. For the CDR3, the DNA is TGTGCCAGCAGTAACGTCTTCCCCGGGGAGCTGTTTTTT. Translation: CASSNVFPGELFF.

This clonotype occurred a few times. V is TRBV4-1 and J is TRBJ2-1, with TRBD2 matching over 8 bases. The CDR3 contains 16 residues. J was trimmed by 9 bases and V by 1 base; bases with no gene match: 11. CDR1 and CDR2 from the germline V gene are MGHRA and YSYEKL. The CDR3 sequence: CASSQVPGGEEREQFF. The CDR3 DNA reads TGCGCCAGCAGCCAAGTCCCGGGGGGGGAGGAGCGTGAGCAGTTCTTC.

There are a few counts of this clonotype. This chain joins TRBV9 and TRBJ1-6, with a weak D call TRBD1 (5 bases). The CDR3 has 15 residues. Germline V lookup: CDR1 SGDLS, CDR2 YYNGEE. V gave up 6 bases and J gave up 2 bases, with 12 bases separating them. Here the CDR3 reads CASNSGDPYNSPLHF. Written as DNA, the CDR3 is TGTGCCAGCAATAGTGGGGACCCCTATAATTCACCCCTCCACTTT.

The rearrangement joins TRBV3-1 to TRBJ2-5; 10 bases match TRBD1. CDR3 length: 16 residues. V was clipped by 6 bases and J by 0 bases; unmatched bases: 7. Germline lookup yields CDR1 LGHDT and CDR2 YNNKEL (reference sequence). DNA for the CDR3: TGTGCCAGCAGGCAAACCGGGACAGGGGACCAAGAGACCCAGTACTTC. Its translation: CASRQTGTGDQETQYF.

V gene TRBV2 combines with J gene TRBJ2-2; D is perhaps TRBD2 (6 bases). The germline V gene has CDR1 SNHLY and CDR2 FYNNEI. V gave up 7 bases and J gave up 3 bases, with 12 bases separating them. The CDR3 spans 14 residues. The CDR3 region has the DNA TGTGCCAGCACCGCGGGACTCCACACCGGGGAGCTGTTTTTT. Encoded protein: CASTAGLHTGELFF.

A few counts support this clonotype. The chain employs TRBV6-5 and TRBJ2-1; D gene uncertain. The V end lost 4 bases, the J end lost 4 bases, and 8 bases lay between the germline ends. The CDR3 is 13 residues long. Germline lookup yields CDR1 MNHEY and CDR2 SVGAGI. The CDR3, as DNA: TGTGCCAGCAGTTTGACACTGTACAATGAGCAGTTCTTC. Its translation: CASSLTLYNEQFF.

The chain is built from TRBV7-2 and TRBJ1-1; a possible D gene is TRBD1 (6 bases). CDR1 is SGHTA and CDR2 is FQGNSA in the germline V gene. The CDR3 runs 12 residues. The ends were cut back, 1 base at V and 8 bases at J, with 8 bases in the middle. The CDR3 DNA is TGTGCCAGCAGCTTAGTAGGACAGGAAGCTTTCTTT. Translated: CASSLVGQEAFF.

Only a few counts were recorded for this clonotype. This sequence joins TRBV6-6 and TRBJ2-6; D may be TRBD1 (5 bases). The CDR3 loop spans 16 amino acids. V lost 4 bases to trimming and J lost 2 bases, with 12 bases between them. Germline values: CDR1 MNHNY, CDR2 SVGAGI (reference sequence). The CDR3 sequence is CASSFSRAAGANVLTF. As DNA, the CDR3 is TGTGCCAGCAGTTTCTCCAGGGCCGCTGGGGCCAACGTCCTGACTTTC.

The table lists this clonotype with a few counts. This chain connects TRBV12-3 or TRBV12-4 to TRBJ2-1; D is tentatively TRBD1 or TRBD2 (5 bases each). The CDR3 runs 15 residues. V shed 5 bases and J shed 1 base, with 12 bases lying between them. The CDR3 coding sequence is TGTGCCAGCAGTGCCCGGGGCGAATCCTACAATGAGCAGTTCTTC. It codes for CASSARGESYNEQFF.

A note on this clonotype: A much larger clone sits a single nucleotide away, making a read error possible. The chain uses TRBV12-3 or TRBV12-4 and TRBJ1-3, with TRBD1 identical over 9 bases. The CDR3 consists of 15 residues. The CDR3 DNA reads TGTGCCAGCGGGACAGGGAAAAGCCAGCGAAACACCACATATTTT. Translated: CASGTGKSQRNTTYF.

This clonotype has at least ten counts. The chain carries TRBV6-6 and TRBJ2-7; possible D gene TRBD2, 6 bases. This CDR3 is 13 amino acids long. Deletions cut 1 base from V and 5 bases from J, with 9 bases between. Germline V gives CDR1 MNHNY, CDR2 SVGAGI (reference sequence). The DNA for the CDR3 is TGTGCCAGCAGTTACTACACGGGGGACGAGCAGTACGTC. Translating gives CASSYYTGDEQYV.

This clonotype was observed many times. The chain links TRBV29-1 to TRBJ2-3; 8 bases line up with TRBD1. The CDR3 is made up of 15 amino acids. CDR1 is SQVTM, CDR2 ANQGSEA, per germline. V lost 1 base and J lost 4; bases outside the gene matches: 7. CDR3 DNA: TGCAGCGTTGAAGTTGGCAGGGGGCAACCAGATACGCAGTATTTT. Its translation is CSVEVGRGQPDTQYF.

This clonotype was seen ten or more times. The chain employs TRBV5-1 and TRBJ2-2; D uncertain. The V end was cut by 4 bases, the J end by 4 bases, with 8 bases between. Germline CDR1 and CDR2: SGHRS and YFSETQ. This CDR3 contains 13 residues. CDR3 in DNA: TGCGCCAGCAGCCCTCGTGGCACCGGGGAGCTGTTTTTT. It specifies CASSPRGTGELFF.

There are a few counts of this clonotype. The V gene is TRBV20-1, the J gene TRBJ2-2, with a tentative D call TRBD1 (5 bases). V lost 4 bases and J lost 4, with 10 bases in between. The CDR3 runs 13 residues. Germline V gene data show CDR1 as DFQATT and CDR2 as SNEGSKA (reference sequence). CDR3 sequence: CSATDRLTGELFF. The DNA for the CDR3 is TGCAGTGCTACTGACAGACTCACCGGGGAGCTGTTTTTT.

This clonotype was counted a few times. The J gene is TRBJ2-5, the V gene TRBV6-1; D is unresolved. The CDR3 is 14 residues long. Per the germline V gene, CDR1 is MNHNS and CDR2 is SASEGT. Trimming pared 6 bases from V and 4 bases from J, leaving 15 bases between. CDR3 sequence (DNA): TGTGCCAGCAGCTTGGGCCGCCGAGGAGAGACCCAGTACTTC. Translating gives CASSLGRRGETQYF.

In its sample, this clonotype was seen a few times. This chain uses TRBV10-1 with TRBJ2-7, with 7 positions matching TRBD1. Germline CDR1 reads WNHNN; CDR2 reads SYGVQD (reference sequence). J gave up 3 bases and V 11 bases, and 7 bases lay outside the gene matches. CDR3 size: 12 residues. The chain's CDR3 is CAPWTGFYEQYV. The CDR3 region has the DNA TGCGCCCCTTGGACAGGCTTCTACGAGCAGTACGTC.